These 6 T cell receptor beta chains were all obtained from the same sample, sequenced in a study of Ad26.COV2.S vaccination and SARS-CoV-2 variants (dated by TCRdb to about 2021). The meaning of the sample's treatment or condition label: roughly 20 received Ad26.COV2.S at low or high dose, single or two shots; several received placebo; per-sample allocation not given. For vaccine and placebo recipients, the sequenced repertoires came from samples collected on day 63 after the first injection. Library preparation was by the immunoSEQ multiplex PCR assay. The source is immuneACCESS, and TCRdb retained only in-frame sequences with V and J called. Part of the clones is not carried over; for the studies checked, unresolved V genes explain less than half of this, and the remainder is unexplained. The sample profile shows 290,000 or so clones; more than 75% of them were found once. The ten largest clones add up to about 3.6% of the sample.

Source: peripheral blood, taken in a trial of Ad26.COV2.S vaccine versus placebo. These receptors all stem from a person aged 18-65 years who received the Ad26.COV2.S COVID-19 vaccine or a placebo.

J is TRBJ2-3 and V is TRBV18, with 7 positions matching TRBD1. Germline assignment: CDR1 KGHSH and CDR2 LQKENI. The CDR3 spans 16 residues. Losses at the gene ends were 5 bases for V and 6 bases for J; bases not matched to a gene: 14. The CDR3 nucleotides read TGTGCCAGCTCATCCCGGGACAGAAACAAGTTGGATACGCAGTATTTT. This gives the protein CASSSRDRNKLDTQYF.

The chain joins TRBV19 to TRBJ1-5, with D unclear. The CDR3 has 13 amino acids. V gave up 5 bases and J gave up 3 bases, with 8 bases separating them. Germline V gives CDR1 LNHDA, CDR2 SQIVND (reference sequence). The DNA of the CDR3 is TGTGCCAGTAGTCCCACGGTCAATCAGCCCCAGCATTTT. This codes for CASSPTVNQPQHF.

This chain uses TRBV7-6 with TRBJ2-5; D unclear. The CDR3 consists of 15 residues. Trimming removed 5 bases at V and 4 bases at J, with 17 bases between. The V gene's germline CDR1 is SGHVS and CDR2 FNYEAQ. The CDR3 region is CASSELGIPPETQYF. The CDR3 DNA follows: TGTGCCAGCAGCGAGCTTGGGATACCCCCAGAGACCCAGTACTTC.

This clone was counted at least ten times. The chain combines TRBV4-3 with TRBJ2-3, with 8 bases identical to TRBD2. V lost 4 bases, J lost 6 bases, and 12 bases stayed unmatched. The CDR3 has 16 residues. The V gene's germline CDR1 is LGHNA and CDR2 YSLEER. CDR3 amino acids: CASSPNVAGTRDTQYF. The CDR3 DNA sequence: TGCGCCAGCAGCCCAAACGTAGCGGGGACCCGCGATACGCAGTATTTT.

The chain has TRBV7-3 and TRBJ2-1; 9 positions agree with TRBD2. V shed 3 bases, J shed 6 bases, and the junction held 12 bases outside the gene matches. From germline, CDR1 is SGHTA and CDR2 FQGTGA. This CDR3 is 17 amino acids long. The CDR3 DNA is TGTGCCAGCAGCTTGGGTTCTAGCGGGGCGTATGTCAATGAGCAGTTCTTC. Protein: CASSLGSSGAYVNEQFF.

The CDR3 nucleotides are TGTGCCAGCAGGCTAGGCGTGGGGGCTTTCTTT. This translates into CASRLGVGAFF. The chain uses TRBV2 and TRBJ1-1, with D uncertain. V lost 6 bases and J 11 bases, leaving 13 bases between the germline ends. Germline CDR1 reads SNHLY; CDR2 reads FYNNEI. The CDR3 covers 11 residues. The entire variable domain, with the rest obtained from reference TRBV2 and TRBJ1-1, is as follows: EPEVTQTPSHQVTQMGQEVILRCVPISNHLYFYWYRQILGQKVEFLVSFYNNEISEKSEIFDDQFSVERPDGSNFTLKIRSTKLEDSAMYFCASRLGVGAFFGQGTRLTVV.